This T cell receptor beta chain was profiled in a study of beta chain features in type 1 diabetes. Whole-study context: No age, gender or cell yield differences were seen between patients and healthy donors. Study-wide findings and caveats: At VDJ recombination sites, type 1 diabetes patients had fewer insertions and more deleted nucleotides. TCRB CDR3s were moderately but significantly shorter in Type 1 diabetes patients in all four CD4+ subsets. Naive, central memory and regulatory TCRB repertoires appeared more similar among patients than healthy donors.

The CDR3 spans 12 residues. The V gene's germline CDR1 is SEHNR and CDR2 FQNEAQ (reference sequence). Worth noting for this clone: The antigen is unknown.

Expressed TCRB transcripts were sequenced, since all the RNA that had been isolated was reverse transcribed. TCRdb's copy holds only in-frame clones and misses some; the assay was immunoSEQ multiplex PCR. The sample gives around 25,000 clones, around 68% of which show up once; 4.2% is in the top ten. Cell sorting via CD45RO/CCR7/CD25/CD127/CD95/CD27 was performed to obtain CD4+ naive, central memory, regulatory and stem cell-like memory cells. The origin of this receptor is a young man with type 1 diabetes. What was sequenced was Tregs from blood. V gene TRBV7-9 combines with J gene TRBJ2-5, with unresolved D. The end of the DNA fits TRBJ2-7 better, so the J call may be wrong. Here the CDR3 DNA reads TGTGCCAGCAGCCCCATGAGCAACGAGCAGTACTTC. Encoded protein: CASSPMSNEQYF.